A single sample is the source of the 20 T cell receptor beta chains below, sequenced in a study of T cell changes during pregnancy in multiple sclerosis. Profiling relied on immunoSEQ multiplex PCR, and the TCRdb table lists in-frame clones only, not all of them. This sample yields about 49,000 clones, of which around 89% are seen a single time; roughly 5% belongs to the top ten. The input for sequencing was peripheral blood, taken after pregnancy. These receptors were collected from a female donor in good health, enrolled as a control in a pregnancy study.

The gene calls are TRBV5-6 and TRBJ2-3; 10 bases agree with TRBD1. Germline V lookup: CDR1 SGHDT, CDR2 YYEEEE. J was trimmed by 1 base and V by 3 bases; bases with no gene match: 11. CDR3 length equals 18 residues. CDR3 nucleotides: TGTGCCAGCAGCTCTGGGACAGGGGCCCGGGGGGGCACAGATACGCAGTATTTT. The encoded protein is CASSSGTGARGGTDTQYF.

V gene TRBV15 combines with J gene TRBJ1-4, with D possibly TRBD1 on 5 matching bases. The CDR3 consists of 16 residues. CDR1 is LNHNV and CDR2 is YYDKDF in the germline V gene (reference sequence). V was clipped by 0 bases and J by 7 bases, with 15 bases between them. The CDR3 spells CATSRDRKGASEKLFF. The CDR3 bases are TGTGCCACCAGCAGAGATAGGAAAGGGGCGAGTGAAAAACTGTTTTTT.

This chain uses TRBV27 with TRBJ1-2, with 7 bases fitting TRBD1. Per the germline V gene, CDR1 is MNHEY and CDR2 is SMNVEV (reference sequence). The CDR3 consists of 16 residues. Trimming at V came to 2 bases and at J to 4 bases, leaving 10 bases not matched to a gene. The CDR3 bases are TGTGCCAGCAGTTTAAGTACAGGGGCACCTGGCTATGGCTACACCTTC. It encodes CASSLSTGAPGYGYTF.

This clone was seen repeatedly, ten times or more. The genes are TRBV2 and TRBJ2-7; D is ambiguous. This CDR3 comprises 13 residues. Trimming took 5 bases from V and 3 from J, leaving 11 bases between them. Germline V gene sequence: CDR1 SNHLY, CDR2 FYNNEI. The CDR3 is CASSKPFDYEQYF. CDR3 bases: TGTGCCAGCAGTAAGCCGTTCGACTACGAGCAGTACTTC.

The CDR3 nucleotides are TGTGCCAGTAGCCCCGGGGAATTTCGCAATCAGCCCCAGCATTTT. It is translated as CASSPGEFRNQPQHF. The chain combines TRBV19 with TRBJ1-5; D not certain. The CDR3 is made up of 15 amino acids. Germline V gene lookup returns CDR1 LNHDA and CDR2 SQIVND (reference sequence). V gave up 6 bases and J gave up 2 bases, with 14 bases separating them.

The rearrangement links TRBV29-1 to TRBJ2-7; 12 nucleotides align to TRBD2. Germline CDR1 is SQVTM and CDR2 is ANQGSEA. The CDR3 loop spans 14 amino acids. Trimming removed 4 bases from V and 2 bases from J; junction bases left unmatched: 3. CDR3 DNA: TGCAGCGTTGGACTAGCGGGGGCCACCTACGAGCAGTACTTC. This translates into CSVGLAGATYEQYF.

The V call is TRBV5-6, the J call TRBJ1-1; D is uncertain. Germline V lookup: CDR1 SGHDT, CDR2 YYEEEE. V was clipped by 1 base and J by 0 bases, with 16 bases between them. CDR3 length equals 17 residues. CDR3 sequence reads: CASSLFSGNGMNTEAFF. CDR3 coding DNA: TGTGCCAGCAGCTTGTTTTCCGGGAATGGGATGAACACTGAAGCTTTCTTT.

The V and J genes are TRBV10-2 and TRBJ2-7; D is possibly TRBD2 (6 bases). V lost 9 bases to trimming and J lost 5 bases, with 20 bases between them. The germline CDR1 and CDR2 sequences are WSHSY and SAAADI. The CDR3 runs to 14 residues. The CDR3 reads CASLESRGRNEQYF. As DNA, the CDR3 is TGCGCCAGTCTCGAGAGTCGGGGGAGGAACGAGCAGTACTTC.

The CDR3 reads CASSPASGKNIQYF. The CDR3 DNA reads as TGTGCCAGTAGTCCCGCTAGCGGCAAAAACATTCAGTACTTC. V is TRBV19 and J is TRBJ2-4, with TRBD2 matching over 7 bases. Germline lookup yields CDR1 LNHDA and CDR2 SQIVND (reference sequence). Trimming at V came to 5 bases and at J to 3 bases, leaving 4 bases not matched to a gene. The CDR3 runs to 14 residues.

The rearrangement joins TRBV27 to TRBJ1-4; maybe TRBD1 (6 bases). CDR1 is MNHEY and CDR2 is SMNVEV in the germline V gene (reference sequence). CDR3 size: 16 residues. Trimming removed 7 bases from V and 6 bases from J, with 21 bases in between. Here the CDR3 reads CASIVGPTGPYEKLFF. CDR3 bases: TGTGCCAGCATCGTGGGGCCCACAGGGCCTTATGAAAAACTGTTTTTT. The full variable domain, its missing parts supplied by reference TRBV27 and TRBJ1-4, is EAQVTQNPRYLITVTGKKLTVTCSQNMNHEYMSWYRQDPGLGLRQIYYSMNVEVTDKGDVPEGYKVSRKEKRNFPLILESPSPNQTSLYFCASIVGPTGPYEKLFFGSGTQLSVL.

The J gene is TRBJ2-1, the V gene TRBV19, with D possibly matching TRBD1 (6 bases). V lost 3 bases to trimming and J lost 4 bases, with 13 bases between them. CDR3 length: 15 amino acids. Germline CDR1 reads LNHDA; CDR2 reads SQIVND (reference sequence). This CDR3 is CASSIPRGPYNEQFF. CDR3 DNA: TGTGCCAGTAGTATCCCCAGGGGCCCATACAATGAGCAGTTCTTC.

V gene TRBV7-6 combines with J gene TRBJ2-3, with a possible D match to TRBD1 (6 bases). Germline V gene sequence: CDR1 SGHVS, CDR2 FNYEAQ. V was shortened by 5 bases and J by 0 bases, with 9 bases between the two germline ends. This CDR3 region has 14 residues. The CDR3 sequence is CASSTDRSTDTQYF. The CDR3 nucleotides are TGTGCCAGCAGCACCGACAGGAGCACAGATACGCAGTATTTT.

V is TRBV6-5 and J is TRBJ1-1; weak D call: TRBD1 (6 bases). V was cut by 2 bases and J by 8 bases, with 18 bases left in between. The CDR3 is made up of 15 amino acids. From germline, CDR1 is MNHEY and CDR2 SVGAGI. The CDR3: CASSYQPTTGGEAFF. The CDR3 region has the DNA TGTGCCAGCAGTTACCAACCGACGACAGGTGGGGAAGCTTTCTTT.

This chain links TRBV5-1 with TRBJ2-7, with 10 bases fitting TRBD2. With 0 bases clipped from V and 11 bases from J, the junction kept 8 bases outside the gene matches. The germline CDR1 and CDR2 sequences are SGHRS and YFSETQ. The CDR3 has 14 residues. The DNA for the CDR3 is TGCGCCAGCAGCTTGGTTAGCGGGGGGAATAGTGAGTACTTC. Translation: CASSLVSGGNSEYF.

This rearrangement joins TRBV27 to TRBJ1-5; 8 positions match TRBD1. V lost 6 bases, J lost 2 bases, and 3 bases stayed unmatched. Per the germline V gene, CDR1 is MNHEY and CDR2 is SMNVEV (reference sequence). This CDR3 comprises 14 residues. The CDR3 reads CASSLTGGNQPQHF. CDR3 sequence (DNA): TGTGCCAGCAGCTTGACAGGGGGCAATCAGCCCCAGCATTTT.

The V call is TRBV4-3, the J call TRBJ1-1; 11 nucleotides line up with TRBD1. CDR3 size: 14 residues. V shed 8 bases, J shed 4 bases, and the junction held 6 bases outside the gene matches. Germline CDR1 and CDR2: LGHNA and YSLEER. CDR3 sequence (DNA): TGCGCCAGCTCTCCCGGGACAGGGGGCACTGAAGCTTTCTTT. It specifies CASSPGTGGTEAFF.

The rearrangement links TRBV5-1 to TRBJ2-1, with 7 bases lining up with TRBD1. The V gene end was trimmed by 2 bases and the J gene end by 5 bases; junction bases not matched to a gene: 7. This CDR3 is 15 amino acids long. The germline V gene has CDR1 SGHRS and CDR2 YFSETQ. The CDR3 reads CASSFLGTVNNEQFF. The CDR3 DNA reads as TGCGCCAGCAGCTTTTTAGGGACAGTAAACAATGAGCAGTTCTTC.

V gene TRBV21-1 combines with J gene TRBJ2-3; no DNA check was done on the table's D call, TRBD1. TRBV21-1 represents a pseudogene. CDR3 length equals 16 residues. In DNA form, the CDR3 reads TGTGCCAGCAGCAAAATTCGAGGGGGCGCGGGCCGTGGGCAGTATTTT. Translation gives CASSKIRGGAGRGQYF.

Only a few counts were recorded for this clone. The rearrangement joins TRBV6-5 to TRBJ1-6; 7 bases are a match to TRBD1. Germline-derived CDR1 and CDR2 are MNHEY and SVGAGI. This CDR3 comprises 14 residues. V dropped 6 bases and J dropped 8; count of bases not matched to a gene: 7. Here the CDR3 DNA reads TGTGCCAGCAGGCACCGGGACAGCTATTCACCCCTCCACTTT. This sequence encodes CASRHRDSYSPLHF.

The CDR3 nucleotides read TGCGCCAGCAGTTCTACTAGCGGGGGGTACAATGAGCAGTTCTTC. It encodes CASSSTSGGYNEQFF. The chain joins TRBV10-2 to TRBJ2-1; 12 bases are a match to TRBD2. CDR3 size: 15 residues. Germline V lookup: CDR1 WSHSY, CDR2 SAAADI. The V and J ends lost 5 bases and 4 bases, in that order; junction bases with no gene match: 3.